One sample yielded the 10 T cell receptor beta chains listed below, sequenced in a study of CD8 T cells in ankylosing spondylitis. TCRdb reprocessed the 5' RACE reads with MiXCR, giving one entry per CDR3 protein. The sample holds around 130,000 distinct CDR3 sequences, around 9.7% seen once. Sequenced input: blood, either unsorted or a sorted T cell fraction (not recorded which). The receptors come from a male donor with ankylosing spondylitis or in good health (not recorded which).

This clonotype has a count of ten or more. The genes are TRBV4-3 and TRBJ1-4, with D possibly matching TRBD1 (6 bases). The germline V gene encodes CDR1 LGHNA and CDR2 YSLEER. The CDR3 spans 16 residues. Trimming pared 0 bases from V and 7 bases from J, leaving 15 bases between. CDR3 DNA sequence: TGCGCCAGCAGCCAAGATCTAGGGGGAATCGGTGAAAAACTGTTTTTT. It yields the protein CASSQDLGGIGEKLFF.

This clonotype was seen ten or more times. The J gene is TRBJ2-1, the V gene TRBV28, with 7 bases matching TRBD2. CDR3 length: 16 amino acids. Unmatched junction bases numbered 13, after V lost 7 bases and J lost 4 bases. In germline, CDR1 is MDHEN, CDR2 SYDVKM. The CDR3 nucleotides read TGTGCCAGCACCCTCCGGGGGGTCCCAGTTTACAATGAGCAGTTCTTC. It is translated as CASTLRGVPVYNEQFF.

This clonotype was found a few times. The chain combines TRBV7-9 with TRBJ1-2, with D tentatively TRBD1 (5 bases). The CDR3 extends over 13 amino acids. The ends were cut back, 4 bases at V and 6 bases at J, with 12 bases in the middle. The germline gives CDR1 SEHNR, CDR2 FQNEAQ (reference sequence). Here the CDR3 DNA reads TGTGCCAGCAGCTCAAAAAGACAGAATGGCTACACCTTC. It yields the protein CASSSKRQNGYTF.

This clonotype was found a few times. This chain links TRBV4-2 with TRBJ2-7, with D possibly being TRBD1 (6 bases). Germline CDR1 is LGHNA and CDR2 is YNFKEQ. V shed 4 bases and J shed 3 bases, with 13 bases lying between them. CDR3 length equals 14 residues. The CDR3 region is CASSPGTRSYEQYF. The CDR3 DNA reads as TGTGCCAGCAGCCCCGGGACACGGAGCTACGAGCAGTACTTC.

The chain uses TRBV20-1 and TRBJ2-1; no definite D call. CDR1 DFQATT and CDR2 SNEGSKA come from the germline V gene (reference sequence). The CDR3 length is 16 residues. Trimming cost V 6 bases and J 3 bases, with 21 bases left between them. The DNA for the CDR3 is TGCAGTGCGGCCCCCCAGCGACCCACCTTCTACAATGAGCAGTTCTTC. Encoded protein: CSAAPQRPTFYNEQFF.

There are many counts of this clonotype. The chain combines TRBV29-1 with TRBJ2-1; 12 bases match TRBD1. The V and J ends lost 4 bases and 10 bases, in that order; junction bases with no gene match: 14. The CDR3 totals 16 residues. Germline CDR1 and CDR2: SQVTM and ANQGSEA. The CDR3 bases are TGCAGCGTTGCCTGGAGGCGGGACAGGGGGCTAGGGGAGCAGTTCTTC. Its translation: CSVAWRRDRGLGEQFF.

This clonotype has a count of ten or more. The chain is built from TRBV3-1 and TRBJ2-3; TRBD2 is a possible D gene (5 bases). V dropped 0 bases and J dropped 4 bases, with 14 bases sitting between them. The CDR3 is 16 amino acids. CDR1 and CDR2 from the germline V gene are LGHDT and YNNKEL (reference sequence). In DNA, the CDR3 is TGTGCCAGCAGCCAAGACCGGTTACGGGGAGCAGATACGCAGTATTTT. It encodes CASSQDRLRGADTQYF.

This clonotype was observed at least ten times. V usage is TRBV28 and J usage is TRBJ2-1; 8 nucleotides line up with TRBD1. The CDR3 extends over 18 amino acids. V shed 5 bases and J 3 bases; nucleotides not matched to a gene: 15. From germline, CDR1 is MDHEN and CDR2 SYDVKM. The CDR3 DNA sequence: TGTGCCAGCAGTACACATTCAGGAGAAACAGGGGGCTACAATGAGCAGTTCTTC. Residues: CASSTHSGETGGYNEQFF.

V is TRBV20-1 and J is TRBJ2-2; D uncertain. The length of the CDR3 is 14 residues. V was cut by 6 bases and J by 5 bases, with 16 bases left in between. The germline gives CDR1 DFQATT, CDR2 SNEGSKA (reference sequence). CDR3 loop: CSARPARDTGELFF. CDR3 in DNA: TGCAGTGCACGACCGGCCCGAGATACCGGGGAGCTGTTTTTT.

This clonotype has ten or more counts. V and J are TRBV5-6 and TRBJ2-1; no clear D. Deletions cut 4 bases from V and 7 bases from J, with 15 bases between. Germline assignment: CDR1 SGHDT and CDR2 YYEEEE. The CDR3 spans 14 residues. This CDR3 is CASSPSSGFNEQFF. DNA of the CDR3: TGTGCCAGCAGCCCTTCTTCTGGGTTTAATGAGCAGTTCTTC.